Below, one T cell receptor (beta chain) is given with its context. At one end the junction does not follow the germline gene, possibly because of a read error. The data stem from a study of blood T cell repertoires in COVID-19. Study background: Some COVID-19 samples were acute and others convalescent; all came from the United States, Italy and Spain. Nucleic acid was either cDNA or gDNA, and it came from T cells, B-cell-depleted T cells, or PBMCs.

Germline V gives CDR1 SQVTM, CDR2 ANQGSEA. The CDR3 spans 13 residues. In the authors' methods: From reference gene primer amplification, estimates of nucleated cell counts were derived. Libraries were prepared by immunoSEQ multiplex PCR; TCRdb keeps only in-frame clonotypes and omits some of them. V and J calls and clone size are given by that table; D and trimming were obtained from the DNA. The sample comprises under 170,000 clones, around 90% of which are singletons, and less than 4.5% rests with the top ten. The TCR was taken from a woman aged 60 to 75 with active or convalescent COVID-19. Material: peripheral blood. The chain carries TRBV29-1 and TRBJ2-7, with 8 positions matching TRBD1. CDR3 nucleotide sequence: TGCAGCGTTAAAGACGACAGGGGCTACGAGCAGTACTTC. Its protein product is CSVKDDRGYEQYF.